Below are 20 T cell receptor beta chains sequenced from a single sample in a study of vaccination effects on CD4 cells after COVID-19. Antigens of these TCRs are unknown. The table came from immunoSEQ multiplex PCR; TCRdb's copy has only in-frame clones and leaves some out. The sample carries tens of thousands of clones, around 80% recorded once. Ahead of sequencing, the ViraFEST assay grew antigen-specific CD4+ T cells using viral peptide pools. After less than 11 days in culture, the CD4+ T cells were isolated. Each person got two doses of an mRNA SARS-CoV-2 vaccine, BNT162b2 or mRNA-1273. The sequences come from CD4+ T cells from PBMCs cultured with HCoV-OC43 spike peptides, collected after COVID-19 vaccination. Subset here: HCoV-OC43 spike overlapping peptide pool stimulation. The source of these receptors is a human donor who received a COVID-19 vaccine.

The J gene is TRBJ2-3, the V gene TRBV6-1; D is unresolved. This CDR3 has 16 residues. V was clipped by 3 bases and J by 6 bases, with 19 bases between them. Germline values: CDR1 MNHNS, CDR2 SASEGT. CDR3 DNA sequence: TGTGCCAGCAGTGATACCGCAAGGATAGTCGGTGATACGCAGTATTTT. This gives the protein CASSDTARIVGDTQYF.

CDR3 bases: TGCGCCAGCAGTGTAGTGAGGGACGAGCAGTACTTC. This sequence encodes CASSVVRDEQYF. The chain has TRBV5-1 and TRBJ2-7; tentative D call: TRBD2 (5 bases). Germline V gene sequence: CDR1 SGHRS, CDR2 YFSETQ. With 5 bases removed from V and 5 bases from J, the gap between germline ends came to 11 bases. This CDR3 is built from 12 residues.

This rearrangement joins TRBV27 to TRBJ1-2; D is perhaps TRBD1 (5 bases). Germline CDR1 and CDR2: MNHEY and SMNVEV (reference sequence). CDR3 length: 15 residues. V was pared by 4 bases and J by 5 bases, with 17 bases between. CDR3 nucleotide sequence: TGTGCCAGCAGTTCTTTTGGGCAGGGTGTATATGGCTACACCTTC. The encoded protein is CASSSFGQGVYGYTF.

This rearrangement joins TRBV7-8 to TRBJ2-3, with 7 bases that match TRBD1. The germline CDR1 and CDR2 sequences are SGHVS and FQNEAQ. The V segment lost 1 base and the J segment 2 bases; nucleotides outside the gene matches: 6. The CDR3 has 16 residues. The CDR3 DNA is TGTGCCAGCAGCTTAGAAGGGGGCTCGATCACAGATACGCAGTATTTT. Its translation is CASSLEGGSITDTQYF.

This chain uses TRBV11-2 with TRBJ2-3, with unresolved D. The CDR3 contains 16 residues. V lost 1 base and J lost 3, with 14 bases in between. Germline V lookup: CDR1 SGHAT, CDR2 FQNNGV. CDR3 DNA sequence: TGTGCCAGCAGCTTAGGGGATTGGATTGTGACAGATACGCAGTATTTT. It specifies CASSLGDWIVTDTQYF. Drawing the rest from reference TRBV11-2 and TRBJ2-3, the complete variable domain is EAGVAQSPRYKIIEKRQSVAFWCNPISGHATLYWYQQILGQGPKLLIQFQNNGVVDDSQLPKDRFSAERLKGVDSTLKIQPAKLEDSAVYLCASSLGDWIVTDTQYFGPGTRLTVL.

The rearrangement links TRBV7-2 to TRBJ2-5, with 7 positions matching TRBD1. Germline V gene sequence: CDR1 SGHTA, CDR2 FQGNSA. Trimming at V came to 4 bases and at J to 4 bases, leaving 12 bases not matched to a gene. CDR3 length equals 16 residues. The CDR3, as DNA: TGTGCCAGCAGCTCCAACCAAGGGGGCTTGGGAGAGACCCAGTACTTC. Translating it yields CASSSNQGGLGETQYF. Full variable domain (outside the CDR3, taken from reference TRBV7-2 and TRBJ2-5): GAGVSQSPSNKVTEKGKDVELRCDPISGHTALYWYRQSLGQGLEFLIYFQGNSAPDKSGLPSDRFSAERTGGSVSTLTIQRTQQEDSAVYLCASSSNQGGLGETQYFGPGTRLLVL.

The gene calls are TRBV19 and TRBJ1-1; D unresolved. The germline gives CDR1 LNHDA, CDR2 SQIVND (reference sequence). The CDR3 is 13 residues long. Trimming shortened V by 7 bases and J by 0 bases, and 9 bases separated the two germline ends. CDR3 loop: CASNPDLNTEAFF. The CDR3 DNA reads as TGTGCCAGTAACCCTGATTTGAACACTGAAGCTTTCTTT.

CDR3 sequence: CASSLALRAVDEKLFF. CDR3 bases: TGTGCCAGCAGCTTAGCGTTGAGGGCAGTAGATGAAAAACTGTTTTTT. The rearrangement joins TRBV7-2 to TRBJ1-4; D unclear. V was trimmed by 0 bases and J by 6 bases, leaving 14 bases between them. CDR1 and CDR2 from the germline V gene are SGHTA and FQGNSA. CDR3 length: 16 amino acids.

Written as DNA, the CDR3 is TGCGCCAGCAGCTTGGAGGGTCCTGAAGCTTTCTTT. This translates into CASSLEGPEAFF. This chain uses TRBV5-1 with TRBJ1-1; no firm D call. Germline CDR1 reads SGHRS; CDR2 reads YFSETQ. V was clipped by 0 bases and J by 6 bases, with 6 bases between them. CDR3 length equals 12 residues. Drawing the rest from reference TRBV5-1 and TRBJ1-1, the complete variable domain is KAGVTQTPRYLIKTRGQQVTLSCSPISGHRSVSWYQQTPGQGLQFLFEYFSETQRNKGNFPGRFSGRQFSNSRSEMNVSTLELGDSALYLCASSLEGPEAFFGQGTRLTVV.

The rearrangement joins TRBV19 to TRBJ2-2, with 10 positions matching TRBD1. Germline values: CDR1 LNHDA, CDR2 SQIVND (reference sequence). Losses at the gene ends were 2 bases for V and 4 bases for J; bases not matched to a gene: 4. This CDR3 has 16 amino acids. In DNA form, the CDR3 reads TGTGCCAGTAGTATACGGACAGGGGGTATCACCGGGGAGCTGTTTTTT. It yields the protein CASSIRTGGITGELFF.

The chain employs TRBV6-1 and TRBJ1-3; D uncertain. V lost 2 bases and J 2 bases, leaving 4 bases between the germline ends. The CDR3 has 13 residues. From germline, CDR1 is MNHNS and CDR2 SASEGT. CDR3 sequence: CASSELPGNTIYF. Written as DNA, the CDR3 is TGTGCCAGCAGTGAATTGCCTGGAAACACCATATATTTT.

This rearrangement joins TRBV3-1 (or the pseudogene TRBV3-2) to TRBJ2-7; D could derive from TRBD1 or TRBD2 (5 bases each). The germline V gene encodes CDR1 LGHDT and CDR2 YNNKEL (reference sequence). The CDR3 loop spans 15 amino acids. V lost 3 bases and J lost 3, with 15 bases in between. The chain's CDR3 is CASSQRPGPNYEQYF. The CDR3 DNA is TGTGCCAGCAGCCAGAGACCGGGACCCAACTACGAGCAGTACTTC.

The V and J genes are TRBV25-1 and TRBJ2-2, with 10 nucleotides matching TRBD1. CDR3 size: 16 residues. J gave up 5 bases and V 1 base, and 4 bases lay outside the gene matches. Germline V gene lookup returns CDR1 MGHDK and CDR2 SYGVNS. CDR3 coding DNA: TGTGCCAGCAGTGAATGGGGACAGGGGCTGACCGGGGAGCTGTTTTTT. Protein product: CASSEWGQGLTGELFF.

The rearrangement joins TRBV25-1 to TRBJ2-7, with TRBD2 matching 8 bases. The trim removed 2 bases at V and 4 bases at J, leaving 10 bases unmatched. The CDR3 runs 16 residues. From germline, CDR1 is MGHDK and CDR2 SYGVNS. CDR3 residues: CASSEAGGGPHYEQYF. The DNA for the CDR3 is TGTGCCAGCAGTGAAGCCGGCGGGGGGCCGCATTACGAGCAGTACTTC.

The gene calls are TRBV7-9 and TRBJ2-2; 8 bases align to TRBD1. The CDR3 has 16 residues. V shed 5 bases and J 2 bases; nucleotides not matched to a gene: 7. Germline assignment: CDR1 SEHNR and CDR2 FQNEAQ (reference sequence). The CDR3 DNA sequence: TGTGCCAGCAGCCATGGACAGGGATTCAACACCGGGGAGCTGTTTTTT. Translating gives CASSHGQGFNTGELFF.

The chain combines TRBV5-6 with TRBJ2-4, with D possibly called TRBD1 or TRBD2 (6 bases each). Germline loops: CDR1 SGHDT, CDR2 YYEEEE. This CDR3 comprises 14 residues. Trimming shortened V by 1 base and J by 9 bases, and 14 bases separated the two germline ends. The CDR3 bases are TGTGCCAGCAGCTTGTTTGCGGGACAACGCATTCAGTACTTC. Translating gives CASSLFAGQRIQYF.

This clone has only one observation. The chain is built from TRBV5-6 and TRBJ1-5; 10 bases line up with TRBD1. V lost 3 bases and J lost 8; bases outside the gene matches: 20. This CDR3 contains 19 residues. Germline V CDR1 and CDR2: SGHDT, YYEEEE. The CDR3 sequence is CASSYSLDRGQGKAEPQHF. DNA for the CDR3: TGTGCCAGCAGCTACTCCTTAGACAGGGGGCAAGGGAAGGCTGAGCCCCAGCATTTT. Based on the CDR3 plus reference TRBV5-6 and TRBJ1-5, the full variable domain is DAGVTQSPTHLIKTRGQQVTLRCSPKSGHDTVSWYQQALGQGPQFIFQYYEEEERQRGNFPDRFSGHQFPNYSSELNVNALLLGDSALYLCASSYSLDRGQGKAEPQHFGDGTRLSIL.

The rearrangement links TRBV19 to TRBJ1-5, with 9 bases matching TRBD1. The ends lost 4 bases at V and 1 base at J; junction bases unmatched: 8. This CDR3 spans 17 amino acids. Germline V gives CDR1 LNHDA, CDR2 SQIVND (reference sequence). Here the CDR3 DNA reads TGTGCCAGTAGTAGCTACAGGGGGCTCAGGAGCAATCAGCCCCAGCATTTT. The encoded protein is CASSSYRGLRSNQPQHF.

The CDR3 loop reads CASSPGTLHRVGTEAFF. In nucleotides, the CDR3 is TGTGCCAGCAGTCCCGGGACGCTCCACAGGGTGGGCACTGAAGCTTTCTTT. The rearrangement links TRBV6-2 or TRBV6-3 to TRBJ1-1; TRBD1 might be the D (6 bases). Trimming removed 5 bases at V and 4 bases at J, with 23 bases between. The CDR3 consists of 17 residues. The V gene's germline CDR1 is MNHEY and CDR2 SVGEGT.

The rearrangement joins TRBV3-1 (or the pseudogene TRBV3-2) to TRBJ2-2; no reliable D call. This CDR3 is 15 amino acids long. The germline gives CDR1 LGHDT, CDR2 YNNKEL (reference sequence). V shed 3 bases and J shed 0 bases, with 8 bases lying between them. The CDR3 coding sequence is TGTGCCAGCAGCCATAGGCAATCGAACACCGGGGAGCTGTTTTTT. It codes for CASSHRQSNTGELFF.